This T cell receptor (beta chain) derives from a study of OX40 agonist ivuxolimab in advanced cancers. Study context: Patients assigned to dose escalation were diagnosed with hepatocellular carcinoma, melanoma, renal cell or head and neck cancer. Study findings and constraints: Compared with CD4+, CD8+ T cells on average had more expanded clones. The study observed clonal expansion of CD4+ and CD8+ blood T cells by week 6 at 0.1 to 3.0 mg/kg.

Sequencing was performed with immunoSEQ multiplex PCR; in TCRdb, only in-frame clones are kept and a portion is missing. The table lists 59,000 or so clones, around 82% of them singletons. Notes on this clone: Its target is unknown.

Sampling times: baseline, cycle 4 day 1, cycle 7 day 1. The starting material was CD4+ or CD8+ T cells sorted from blood, obtained in a trial of the OX40 agonist ivuxolimab. This sequence originates from an adult with an advanced solid tumor such as melanoma, head and neck, liver or kidney cancer.

The CDR3 DNA is TGTGCCAGCAGCTTAGCCGGGGATAGCTCCTACGAGCAGTACTTC. It encodes CASSLAGDSSYEQYF. The J gene is TRBJ2-7, the V gene TRBV7-6, with D perhaps matching TRBD2 (5 bases). This CDR3 has 15 amino acids. Trimming stripped 0 bases from V and 0 bases from J, with 9 bases between. Germline CDR1 reads SGHVS; CDR2 reads FNYEAQ.